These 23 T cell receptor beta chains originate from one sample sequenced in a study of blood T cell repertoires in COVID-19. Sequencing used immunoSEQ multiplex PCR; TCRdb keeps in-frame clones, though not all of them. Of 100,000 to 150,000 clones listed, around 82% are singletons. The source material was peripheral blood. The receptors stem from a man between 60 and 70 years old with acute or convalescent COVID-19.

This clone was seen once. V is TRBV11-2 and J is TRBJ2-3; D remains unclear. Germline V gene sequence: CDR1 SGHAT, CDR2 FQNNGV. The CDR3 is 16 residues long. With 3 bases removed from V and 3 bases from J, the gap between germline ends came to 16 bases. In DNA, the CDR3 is TGTGCCAGCAGCTTCACCAAAACCCTAGGTACAGATACGCAGTATTTT. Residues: CASSFTKTLGTDTQYF.

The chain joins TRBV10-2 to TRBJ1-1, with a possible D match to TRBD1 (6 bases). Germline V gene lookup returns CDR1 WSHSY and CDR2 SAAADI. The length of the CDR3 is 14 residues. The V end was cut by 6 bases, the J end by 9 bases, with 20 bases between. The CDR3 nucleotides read TGCGCCAGCAGGGTTACAGGGACCGCTCGGCAAGCTTTCTTT. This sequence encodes CASRVTGTARQAFF.

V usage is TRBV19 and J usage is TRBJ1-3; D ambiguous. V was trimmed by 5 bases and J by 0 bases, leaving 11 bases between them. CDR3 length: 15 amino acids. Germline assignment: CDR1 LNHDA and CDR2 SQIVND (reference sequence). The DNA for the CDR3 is TGTGCCAGTAGTGATCCGGTAAACTCTGGAAACACCATATATTTT. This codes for CASSDPVNSGNTIYF.

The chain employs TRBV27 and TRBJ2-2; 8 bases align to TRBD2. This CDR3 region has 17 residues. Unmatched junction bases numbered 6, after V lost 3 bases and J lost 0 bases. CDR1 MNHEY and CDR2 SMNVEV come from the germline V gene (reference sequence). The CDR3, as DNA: TGTGCCAGCAGTTTGGTCCCACTAGCGGCGAACACCGGGGAGCTGTTTTTT. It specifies CASSLVPLAANTGELFF.

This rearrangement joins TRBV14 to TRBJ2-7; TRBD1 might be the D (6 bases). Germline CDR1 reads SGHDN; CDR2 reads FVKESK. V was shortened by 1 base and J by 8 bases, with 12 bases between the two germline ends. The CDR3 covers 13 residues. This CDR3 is CASSQGSGTQQYF. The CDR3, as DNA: TGTGCCAGCAGCCAAGGGTCCGGGACACAGCAGTACTTC.

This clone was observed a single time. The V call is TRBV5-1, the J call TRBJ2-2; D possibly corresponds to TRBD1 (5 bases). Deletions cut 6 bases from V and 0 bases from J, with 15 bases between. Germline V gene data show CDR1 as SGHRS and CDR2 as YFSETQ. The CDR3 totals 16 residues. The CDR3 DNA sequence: TGCGCCAGCACCACAATGGGGCAGGCGAACACCGGGGAGCTGTTTTTT. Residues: CASTTMGQANTGELFF.

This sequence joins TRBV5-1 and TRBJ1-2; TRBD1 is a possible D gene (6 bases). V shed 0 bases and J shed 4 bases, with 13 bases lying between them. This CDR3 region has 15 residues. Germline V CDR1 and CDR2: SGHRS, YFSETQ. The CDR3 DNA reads TGCGCCAGCAGCTTGGAAGGGGGAGGGAGCTATGGCTACACCTTC. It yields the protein CASSLEGGGSYGYTF.

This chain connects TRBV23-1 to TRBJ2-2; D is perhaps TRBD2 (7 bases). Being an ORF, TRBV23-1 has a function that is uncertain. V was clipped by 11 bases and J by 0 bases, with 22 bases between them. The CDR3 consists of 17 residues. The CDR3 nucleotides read TGCGCCCAAAGGGGCCCGTCGGGGGGCACGAACACCGGGGAGCTGTTTTTT. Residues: CAQRGPSGGTNTGELFF.

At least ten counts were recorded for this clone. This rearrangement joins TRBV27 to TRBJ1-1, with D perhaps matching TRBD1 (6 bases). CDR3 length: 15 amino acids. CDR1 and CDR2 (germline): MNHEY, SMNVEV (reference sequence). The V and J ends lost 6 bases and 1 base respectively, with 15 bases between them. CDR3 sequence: CASSATGLKNTEAFF. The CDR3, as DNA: TGTGCCAGCAGCGCCACAGGGTTAAAGAACACTGAAGCTTTCTTT.

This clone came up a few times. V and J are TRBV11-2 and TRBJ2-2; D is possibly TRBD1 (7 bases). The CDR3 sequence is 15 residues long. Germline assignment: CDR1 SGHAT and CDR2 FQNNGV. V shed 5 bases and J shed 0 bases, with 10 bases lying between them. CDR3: CASSARGANTGELFF. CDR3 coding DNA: TGTGCCAGCAGCGCCAGGGGGGCGAACACCGGGGAGCTGTTTTTT.

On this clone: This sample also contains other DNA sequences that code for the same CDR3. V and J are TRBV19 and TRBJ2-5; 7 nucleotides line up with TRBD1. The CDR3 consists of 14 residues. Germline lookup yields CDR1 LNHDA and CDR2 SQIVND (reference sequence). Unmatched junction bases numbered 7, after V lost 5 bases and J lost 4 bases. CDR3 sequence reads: CASSVTGVPETQYF. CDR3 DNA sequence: TGTGCCAGTAGTGTAACAGGGGTACCAGAGACCCAGTACTTC.

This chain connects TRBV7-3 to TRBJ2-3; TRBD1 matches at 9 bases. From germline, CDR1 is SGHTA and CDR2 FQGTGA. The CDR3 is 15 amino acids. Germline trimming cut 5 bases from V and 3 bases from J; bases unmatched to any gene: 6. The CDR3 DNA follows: TGTGCCAGCAGCATCGACAGGGGGAAAACAGATACGCAGTATTTT. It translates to CASSIDRGKTDTQYF. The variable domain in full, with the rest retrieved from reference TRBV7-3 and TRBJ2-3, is GAGVSQTPSNKVTEKGKYVELRCDPISGHTALYWYRQSLGQGPEFLIYFQGTGAADDSGLPNDRFFAVRPEGSVSTLKIQRTERGDSAVYLCASSIDRGKTDTQYFGPGTRLTVL.

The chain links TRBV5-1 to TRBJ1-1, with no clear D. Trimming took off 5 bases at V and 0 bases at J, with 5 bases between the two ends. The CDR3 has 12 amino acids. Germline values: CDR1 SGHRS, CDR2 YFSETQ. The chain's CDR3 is CASSNVNTEAFF. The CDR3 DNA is TGCGCCAGCAGTAATGTGAACACTGAAGCTTTCTTT. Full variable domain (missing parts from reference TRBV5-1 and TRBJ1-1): KAGVTQTPRYLIKTRGQQVTLSCSPISGHRSVSWYQQTPGQGLQFLFEYFSETQRNKGNFPGRFSGRQFSNSRSEMNVSTLELGDSALYLCASSNVNTEAFFGQGTRLTVV.

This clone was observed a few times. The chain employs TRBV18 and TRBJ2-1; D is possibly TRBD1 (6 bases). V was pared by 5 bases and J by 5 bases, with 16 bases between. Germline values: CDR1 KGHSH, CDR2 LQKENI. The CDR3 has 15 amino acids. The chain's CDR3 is CASSGTGYRDNEQFF. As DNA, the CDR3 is TGTGCCAGCTCAGGTACAGGGTATCGTGACAATGAGCAGTTCTTC. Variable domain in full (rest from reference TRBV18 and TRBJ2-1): NAGVMQNPRHLVRRRGQEARLRCSPMKGHSHVYWYRQLPEEGLKFMVYLQKENIIDESGMPKERFSAEFPKEGPSILRIQQVVRGDSAAYFCASSGTGYRDNEQFFGPGTRLTVL.

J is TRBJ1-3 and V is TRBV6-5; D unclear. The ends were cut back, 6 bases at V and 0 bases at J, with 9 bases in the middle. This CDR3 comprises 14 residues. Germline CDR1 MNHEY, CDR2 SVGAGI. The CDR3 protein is CASSPGSSGNTIYF. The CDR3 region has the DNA TGTGCCAGCAGCCCCGGGAGCTCTGGAAACACCATATATTTT.

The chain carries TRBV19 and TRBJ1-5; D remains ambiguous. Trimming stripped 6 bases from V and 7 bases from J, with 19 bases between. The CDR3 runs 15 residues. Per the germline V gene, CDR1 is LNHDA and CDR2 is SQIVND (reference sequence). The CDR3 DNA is TGTGCCAGTAGCCCCCTTCGTGGAGCGGGGCAGCCCCAGCATTTT. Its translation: CASSPLRGAGQPQHF.

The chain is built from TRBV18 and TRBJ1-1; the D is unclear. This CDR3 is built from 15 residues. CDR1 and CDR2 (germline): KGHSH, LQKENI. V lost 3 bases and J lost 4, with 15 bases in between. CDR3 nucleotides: TGTGCCAGCTCACCTACGGAAGGCGGAAGCACTGAAGCTTTCTTT. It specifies CASSPTEGGSTEAFF.

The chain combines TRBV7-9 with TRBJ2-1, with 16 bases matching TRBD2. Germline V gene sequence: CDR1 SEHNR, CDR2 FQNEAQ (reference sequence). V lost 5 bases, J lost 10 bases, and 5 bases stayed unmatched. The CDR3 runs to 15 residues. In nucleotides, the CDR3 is TGTGCCAGCAGCATGGGACTAGCGGGAGGGCCAGAGCAGTTCTTC. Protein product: CASSMGLAGGPEQFF. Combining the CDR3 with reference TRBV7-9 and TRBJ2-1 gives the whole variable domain DTGVSQNPRHKITKRGQNVTFRCDPISEHNRLYWYRQTLGQGPEFLTYFQNEAQLEKSRLLSDRFSAERPKGSFSTLEIQRTEQGDSAMYLCASSMGLAGGPEQFFGPGTRLTVL.

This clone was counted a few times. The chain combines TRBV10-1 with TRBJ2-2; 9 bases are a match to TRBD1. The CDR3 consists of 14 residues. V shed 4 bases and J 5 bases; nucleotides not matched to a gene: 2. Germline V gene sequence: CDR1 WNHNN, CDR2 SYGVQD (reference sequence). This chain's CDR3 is CASSVDRGTGELFF. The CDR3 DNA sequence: TGCGCCAGCAGTGTGGACAGGGGTACCGGGGAGCTGTTTTTT.

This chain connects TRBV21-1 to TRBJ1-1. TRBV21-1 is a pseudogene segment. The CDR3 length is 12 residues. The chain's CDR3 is CASSNPRVEAFF. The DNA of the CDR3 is TGTGCCAGCAGCAACCCTCGGGTGGAAGCTTTCTTT.

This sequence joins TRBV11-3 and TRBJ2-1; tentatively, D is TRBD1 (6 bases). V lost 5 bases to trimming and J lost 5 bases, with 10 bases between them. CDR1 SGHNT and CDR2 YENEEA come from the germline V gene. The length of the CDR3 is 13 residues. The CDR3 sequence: CASSPGQHNEQFF. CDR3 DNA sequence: TGTGCCAGCAGCCCTGGACAGCACAATGAGCAGTTCTTC. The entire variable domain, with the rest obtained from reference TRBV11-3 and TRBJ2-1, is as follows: EAGVVQSPRYKIIEKKQPVAFWCNPISGHNTLYWYLQNLGQGPELLIRYENEEAVDDSQLPKDRFSAERLKGVDSTLKIQPAELGDSAVYLCASSPGQHNEQFFGPGTRLTVL.

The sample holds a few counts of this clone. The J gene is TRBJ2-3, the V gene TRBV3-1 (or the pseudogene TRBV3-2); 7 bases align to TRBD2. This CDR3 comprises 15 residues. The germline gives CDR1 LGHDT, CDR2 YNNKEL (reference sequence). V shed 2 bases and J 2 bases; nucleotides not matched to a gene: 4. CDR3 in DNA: TGTGCCAGCAGCCAATGGGGGGGACCCACAGATACGCAGTATTTT. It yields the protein CASSQWGGPTDTQYF.

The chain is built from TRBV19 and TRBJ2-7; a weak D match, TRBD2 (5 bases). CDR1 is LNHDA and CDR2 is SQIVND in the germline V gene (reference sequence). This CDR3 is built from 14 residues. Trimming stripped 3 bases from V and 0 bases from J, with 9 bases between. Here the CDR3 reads CASSITGVSYEQYF. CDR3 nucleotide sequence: TGTGCCAGTAGTATTACCGGGGTCTCCTACGAGCAGTACTTC.